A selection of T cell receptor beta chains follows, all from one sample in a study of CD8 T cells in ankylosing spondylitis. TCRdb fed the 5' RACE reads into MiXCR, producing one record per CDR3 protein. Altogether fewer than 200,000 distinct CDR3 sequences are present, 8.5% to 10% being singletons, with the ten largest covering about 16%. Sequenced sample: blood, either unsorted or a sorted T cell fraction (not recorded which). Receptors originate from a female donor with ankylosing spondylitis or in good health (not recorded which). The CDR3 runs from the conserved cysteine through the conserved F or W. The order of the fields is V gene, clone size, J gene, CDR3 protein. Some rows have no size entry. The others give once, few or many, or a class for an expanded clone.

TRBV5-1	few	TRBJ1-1	CASSLGTWDEAFF
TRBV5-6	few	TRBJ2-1	CASSLNGAPDEQFF
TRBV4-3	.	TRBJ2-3	CASSPGTSGTLTDTQYF
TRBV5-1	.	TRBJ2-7	CASSLDNLGYEQYF
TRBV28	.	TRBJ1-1	CASTRDRGITEAFF
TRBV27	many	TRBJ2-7	CASSLFGGRYEQYF
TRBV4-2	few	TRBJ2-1	CASSQGDNEQFF
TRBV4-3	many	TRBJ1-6	CASSQGVRVNSPLHF
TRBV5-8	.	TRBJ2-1	CAPEKFGEQFF
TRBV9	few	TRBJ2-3	CASSVESPSGSTDTQYF
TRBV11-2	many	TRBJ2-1	CASSLSEKNEQFF
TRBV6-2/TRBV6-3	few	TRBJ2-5	CASSYHRETQYF
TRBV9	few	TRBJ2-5	CASSGPGQGKQETQYF
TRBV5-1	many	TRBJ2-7	CASSEGLALTYEQYF
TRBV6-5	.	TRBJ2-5	CASSYITTSEETQYF
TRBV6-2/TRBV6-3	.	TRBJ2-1	CASSYRPGLADNEQFF
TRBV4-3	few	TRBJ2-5	CASSQEVTGLGYQETQYF
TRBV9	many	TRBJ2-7	CASSRMDSPYEQYF
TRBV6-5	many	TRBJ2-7	CASSYSNRGEQYF
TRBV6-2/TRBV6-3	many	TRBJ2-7	CASSYGGMNEQYF
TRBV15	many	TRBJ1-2	CATSRDLGGAKGYTF
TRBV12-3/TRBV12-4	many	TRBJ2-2	CASSLEPGDNGELFF
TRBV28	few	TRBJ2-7	CASSSDRVYSYEQYF
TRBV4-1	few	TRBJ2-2	CASSQPTLPNTGELFF
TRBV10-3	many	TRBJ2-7	CATHSGANYEQYF
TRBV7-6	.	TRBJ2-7	CASSLASGAASYEQYF
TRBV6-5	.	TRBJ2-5	CASSYSRRIETQYF
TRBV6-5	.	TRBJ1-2	CASRGLDRDFGYTF
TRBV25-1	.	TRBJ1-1	CASSEGQSRTEAFF
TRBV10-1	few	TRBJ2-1	CASTSGQGPPYNEQFF
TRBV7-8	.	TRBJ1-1	CASSPTGITEAFF
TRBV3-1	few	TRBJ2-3	CASSTHTDTQYF
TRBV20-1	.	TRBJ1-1	CSAEGGFTEAFF
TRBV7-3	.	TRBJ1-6	CASSLGPGSPLHF
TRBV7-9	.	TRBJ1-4	CASSLEGVGEKLFF
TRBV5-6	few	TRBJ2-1	CASSLTRDYFNEQFF
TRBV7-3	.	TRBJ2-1	CASSPVGGLEGNEQFF
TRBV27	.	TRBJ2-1	CASSSMSLPNEQFF
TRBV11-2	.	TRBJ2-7	CASSNRGGALVTYEQYF
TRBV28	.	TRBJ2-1	CASFPDSSYNEQFF
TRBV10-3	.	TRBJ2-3	CAISEAADTQYF
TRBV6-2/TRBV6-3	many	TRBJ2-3	CASSYPPVEKYF
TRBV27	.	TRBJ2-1	CASSPPDRGANEQFF
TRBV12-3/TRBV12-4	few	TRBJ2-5	CASSLDGGRETQYF
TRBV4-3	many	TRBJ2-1	CASSQEITGTYNEQFF
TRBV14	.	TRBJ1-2	CASSHGVRERNYGYTF
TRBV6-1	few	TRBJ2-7	CASRERGIEYEQYF
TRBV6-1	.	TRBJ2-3	CASSMIGSTDTQYF
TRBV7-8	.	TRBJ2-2	CASSLESSAALRIGELFF
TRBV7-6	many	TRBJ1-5	CASSWGGPQHF
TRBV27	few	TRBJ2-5	CASSATGGGETQYF
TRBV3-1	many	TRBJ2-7	CASSQNVVDNSYEQYF